This T cell receptor beta chain was profiled in a study of early T cells in non-severe SARS-CoV-2 infection. At least ten counts were recorded for this clonotype. Trimming removed 2 bases from V and 0 bases from J, with 13 bases in between. CDR3 length: 16 amino acids. Germline values: CDR1 ENHRY, CDR2 SYGVKD. Each single cDNA molecule received a unique molecular identifier. Via MiXCR, TCRdb re-called the 5' RACE reads, giving one row per CDR3 protein. The repertoire holds 35,000 to 40,000 distinct CDR3 sequences, with 5.3% as singletons. The J gene is TRBJ1-1, the V gene TRBV10-3, with D tentatively TRBD1 (5 bases). The TCR originated in an adult who was a healthcare worker with PCR-confirmed SARS-CoV-2 infection or an uninfected control (not recorded which). Sequencing was done on a sample of whole blood. The CDR3 nucleotides are TGTGCCATCAGTGAGAGTTTGGGACCACTGAACACTGAAGCTTTCTTT. It codes for CAISESLGPLNTEAFF.